This T cell receptor beta chain was recorded in a study of blood T cell repertoires in COVID-19. In the study overall: From the United States, Italy and Spain came samples of acute and convalescent COVID-19. T cells, B-cell-depleted T cells, or PBMCs provided the cDNA or gDNA that served as material.

In the study's own analysis: Amplified reference gene primers provided the basis for estimating nucleated cell counts. Only in-frame clones appear in the TCRdb table, and some are missing; sequencing was by immunoSEQ multiplex PCR. The V and J calls and clone size are taken from that table; D and trimming were inferred from the DNA. The table includes roughly 190,000 clones, 88% detected once. V shed 4 bases and J 3 bases; nucleotides not matched to a gene: 9. Looked up from germline, CDR1 is SGHNT and CDR2 is YYREEE (reference sequence). There are 16 residues in the CDR3. The sequenced material came from peripheral blood. The sequence came from a human donor in a cohort sampled during active COVID-19. The chain carries TRBV5-4 and TRBJ1-1, with TRBD1 matching 10 bases. The chain's CDR3 is CASSPRQGAGDTEAFF. In DNA, the CDR3 is TGTGCCAGCAGCCCCAGACAGGGGGCTGGGGACACTGAAGCTTTCTTT. Together with reference TRBV5-4 and TRBJ1-1, the CDR3 gives the full variable domain: ETGVTQSPTHLIKTRGQQVTLRCSSQSGHNTVSWYQQALGQGPQFIFQYYREEENGRGNFPPRFSGLQFPNYSSELNVNALELDDSALYLCASSPRQGAGDTEAFFGQGTRLTVV.